This entry lists 18 T cell receptor beta chains sequenced from one sample in a study of neoadjuvant anti-PD-1 for oral cavity cancer. Sequencing used immunoSEQ multiplex PCR; TCRdb keeps in-frame clones, though not all of them. In the table there are around 9,700 clones, around 52% of which are singletons. Sequenced here: tumor tissue, sampled before nivolumab (anti-PD-1) treatment. These receptor sequences come from a person aged 40 to 85 with oral cavity squamous cell carcinoma.

The V call is TRBV10-3, the J call TRBJ2-7; TRBD1 aligns across 9 bases. From germline, CDR1 is ENHRY and CDR2 SYGVKD. Trimming took 7 bases from V and 5 from J; bases not matched to a gene: 9. There are 14 residues in the CDR3. CDR3 coding DNA: TGTGCCATCACCGAGAGGACAGGGGCTAACGAGCAGTACTTC. It specifies CAITERTGANEQYF.

CDR3 sequence: CASTSNTGANVLTF. DNA of the CDR3: TGTGCCAGCACCTCGAACACCGGGGCCAACGTCCTGACTTTC. The rearrangement links TRBV25-1 to TRBJ2-6, with unresolved D. CDR1 MGHDK and CDR2 SYGVNS come from the germline V gene. The CDR3 runs 14 residues. V lost 7 bases and J 4 bases, leaving 11 bases between the germline ends.

By share, this clone ranks as medium-sized. The chain carries TRBV10-1 and TRBJ1-1; weak D call: TRBD1 (6 bases). Germline CDR1 reads WNHNN; CDR2 reads SYGVQD (reference sequence). This CDR3 has 14 amino acids. Trimming took 6 bases from V and 1 from J, leaving 12 bases between them. The CDR3 loop is CASREGGPNTEAFF. Written as DNA, the CDR3 is TGCGCCAGCAGGGAAGGGGGACCGAACACTGAAGCTTTCTTT.

The chain links TRBV2 to TRBJ1-6; D is ambiguous. V gave up 4 bases and J gave up 7 bases, with 11 bases separating them. CDR3 length: 14 residues. Germline assignment: CDR1 SNHLY and CDR2 FYNNEI. The CDR3 sequence: CASSVGNVNSPLHF. The CDR3 DNA reads TGTGCCAGCAGTGTCGGCAATGTGAATTCACCCCTCCACTTT.

This clone was picked up a small number of times. The chain has TRBV7-2 and TRBJ1-5; D is ambiguous. Per the germline V gene, CDR1 is SGHTA and CDR2 is FQGNSA. This CDR3 region has 15 residues. V gave up 5 bases and J gave up 9 bases, with 20 bases separating them. The DNA of the CDR3 is TGTGCCAGCAGCGTACATCAAGGTAGCGGGCGGCCCCAGCATTTT. Translating it yields CASSVHQGSGRPQHF.

This clone showed up just a few times. This rearrangement joins TRBV11-3 to TRBJ2-2; 13 positions match TRBD2. The CDR3 spans 17 residues. Trimming at V came to 6 bases and at J to 6 bases, leaving 10 bases not matched to a gene. The germline V gene has CDR1 SGHNT and CDR2 YENEEA. The CDR3 is CASRRLAGGWGAGELFF. CDR3 DNA: TGTGCCAGCAGAAGACTAGCGGGGGGCTGGGGCGCCGGGGAGCTGTTTTTT.

By its share, this clone is medium-sized. The chain combines TRBV5-4 with TRBJ2-5, with 8 bases matching TRBD2. The CDR3 is made up of 15 amino acids. V shed 3 bases and J 6 bases; nucleotides not matched to a gene: 10. Germline V CDR1 and CDR2: SGHNT, YYREEE (reference sequence). This CDR3 reads CASSSGLVGRQTQYF. In nucleotides, the CDR3 is TGTGCCAGCAGCTCGGGACTAGTAGGGAGACAGACCCAGTACTTC.

By share, this clone counts as medium-sized (0.01 to 0.1%). The chain combines TRBV30 with TRBJ1-6, with TRBD1 matching over 7 bases. V was pared by 4 bases and J by 5 bases, with 5 bases of the junction left unmatched. Per germline, CDR1 GTSNPN and CDR2 SVGIG (reference sequence). The CDR3 sequence is 14 residues long. The chain's CDR3 is CAWTLTGNNSPLHF. The CDR3 DNA reads as TGTGCCTGGACCTTGACAGGGAATAATTCACCCCTCCACTTT. The variable domain in full, with the rest retrieved from reference TRBV30 and TRBJ1-6, is SQTIHQWPATLVQPVGSPLSLECTVEGTSNPNLYWYRQAAGRGLQLLFYSVGIGQISSEVPQNLSASRPQDRQFILSSKKLLLSDSGFYLCAWTLTGNNSPLHFGNGTRLTVT.

This chain joins TRBV25-1 and TRBJ2-7; tentatively, D is TRBD2 (5 bases). The ends were cut back, 6 bases at V and 3 bases at J, with 12 bases in the middle. CDR1 is MGHDK and CDR2 is SYGVNS in the germline V gene. The CDR3 loop spans 13 amino acids. CDR3: CASRSSGSYEQYF. The DNA of the CDR3 is TGTGCCAGCAGGTCGAGCGGCAGCTACGAGCAGTACTTC.

Concerning this clone: Germline and junction disagree at one end, which may indicate a read error. The rearrangement links TRBV6-1 to TRBJ1-5; tentatively, D is TRBD1 (5 bases). Germline lookup yields CDR1 MNHNS and CDR2 SASEGT. The CDR3 runs to 13 residues. The CDR3 protein is CARSGGVGGPQHF. CDR3 DNA: TGTGCCCGCAGTGGGGGGGTGGGGGGGCCCCAGCATTTT.

V usage is TRBV7-9 and J usage is TRBJ1-1; tentatively, D is TRBD1 (6 bases). CDR1 is SEHNR, CDR2 FQNEAQ, per germline (reference sequence). This CDR3 has 14 amino acids. Trimming removed 5 bases from V and 3 bases from J, with 13 bases in between. CDR3 sequence reads: CASSKQGGDTEAFF. The CDR3 region has the DNA TGTGCCAGCAGCAAACAGGGAGGGGACACTGAAGCTTTCTTT.

The chain recombines TRBV6-1 with TRBJ2-3; 8 bases are a match to TRBD1. CDR1 and CDR2 (germline): MNHNS, SASEGT. The trim removed 3 bases at V and 10 bases at J, leaving 6 bases unmatched. The CDR3 sequence is 13 residues long. CDR3 in DNA: TGTGCCAGCAGTGAGGACAGGGAAGGTTCGCAGTATTTT. Translating gives CASSEDREGSQYF.

CDR3 residues: CASSGSGYGYTF. As DNA, the CDR3 is TGTGCCAGCAGTGGTTCCGGGTACGGCTACACCTTC. V usage is TRBV6-5 and J usage is TRBJ1-2; the D is unclear. Germline V gives CDR1 MNHEY, CDR2 SVGAGI. V shed 5 bases and J shed 8 bases, with 12 bases lying between them. The CDR3 has 12 amino acids.

V gene TRBV6-5 combines with J gene TRBJ2-2; 10 nucleotides line up with TRBD1. J was trimmed by 7 bases and V by 2 bases; bases with no gene match: 4. This CDR3 contains 15 residues. Germline CDR1 MNHEY, CDR2 SVGAGI. The CDR3 reads CASSYGQGDGGELFF. CDR3 DNA: TGTGCCAGCAGTTACGGACAGGGGGACGGCGGGGAGCTGTTTTTT.

The chain has TRBV9 and TRBJ1-5, with 12 bases identical to TRBD1. After removal of 3 bases from V and 6 bases from J, the junction contained 7 bases not matched to a gene. Looked up from germline, CDR1 is SGDLS and CDR2 is YYNGEE. This CDR3 comprises 16 residues. Written as DNA, the CDR3 is TGTGCCAGCAGCGCGGGACAGGGGGCTCGTGGTCAGCCCCAGCATTTT. It yields the protein CASSAGQGARGQPQHF. The variable domain in full, completed from reference TRBV9 and TRBJ1-5, reads DSGVTQTPKHLITATGQRVTLRCSPRSGDLSVYWYQQSLDQGLQFLIQYYNGEERAKGNILERFSAQQFPDLHSELNLSSLELGDSALYFCASSAGQGARGQPQHFGDGTRLSIL.

This chain joins TRBV7-9 and TRBJ2-6, with no clear D. V lost 1 base and J 0 bases, leaving 4 bases between the germline ends. Looked up from germline, CDR1 is SEHNR and CDR2 is FQNEAQ (reference sequence). The CDR3 is made up of 15 amino acids. The CDR3: CASSLGASGANVLTF. The CDR3 nucleotides read TGTGCCAGCAGCTTAGGGGCCTCTGGGGCCAACGTCCTGACTTTC.

Only a few counts were recorded for this clone. The chain is built from TRBV18 and TRBJ2-1; possibly TRBD1 or TRBD2 for D (5 bases each). The CDR3 consists of 13 residues. Trimming stripped 2 bases from V and 6 bases from J, with 8 bases between. Germline V gives CDR1 KGHSH, CDR2 LQKENI. The CDR3 DNA reads as TGTGCCAGCTCACCAGGGACCCTCAATGAGCAGTTCTTC. Translating it yields CASSPGTLNEQFF.

V usage is TRBV7-2 and J usage is TRBJ2-5; 13 bases agree with TRBD2. This CDR3 comprises 14 residues. The V segment lost 5 bases and the J segment 5 bases; nucleotides outside the gene matches: 2. From germline, CDR1 is SGHTA and CDR2 FQGNSA. The chain's CDR3 is CASSRGLAGETQYF. As DNA, the CDR3 is TGTGCCAGCAGCCGGGGACTAGCGGGGGAGACCCAGTACTTC.